The following is a T cell receptor (beta chain) sequence with its context. What it binds is not known. The authors incorporated unique molecular identifiers into the TCR beta cDNA libraries. Starting from around 1 to 10 million T cells, the study yielded 460,000 or so cDNA molecules. TCRdb independently ran MiXCR on the PCR reads; one entry per CDR3 protein. The sample yields a few hundred thousand distinct CDR3 sequences, around 40% seen once. The sample originates from a study of post-analysis software for immune sequencing data. Study-level information: Included among the disease courses, which were recorded for the cohort, were relapsing-remitting, secondary progressive and progressive-relapsing multiple sclerosis. Overall study results and limits: Versus controls, multiple sclerosis patients showed significantly lower diversity (normalized Chao1). Strong co-clustering by F measure was seen for same-batch samples.

Input material: blood. The source is a girl aged 10-17 years with multiple sclerosis.

The CDR3 bases are TGTGCCAGCAGCTCCCGACTCCCGGGACGGTCACTCACAGATACGCAGTATTTT. As protein: CASSSRLPGRSLTDTQYF. The chain has TRBV7-8 and TRBJ2-3; D may be TRBD1 or TRBD2 (5 bases each). The length of the CDR3 is 18 residues. Deletions cut 4 bases from V and 2 bases from J, with 22 bases between. The germline V gene has CDR1 SGHVS and CDR2 FQNEAQ. Based on the CDR3 plus reference TRBV7-8 and TRBJ2-3, the full variable domain is GAGVSQSPRYKVAKRGQDVALRCDPISGHVSLFWYQQALGQGPEFLTYFQNEAQLDKSGLPSDRFFAERPEGSVSTLKIQRTQQEDSAVYLCASSSRLPGRSLTDTQYFGPGTRLTVL.